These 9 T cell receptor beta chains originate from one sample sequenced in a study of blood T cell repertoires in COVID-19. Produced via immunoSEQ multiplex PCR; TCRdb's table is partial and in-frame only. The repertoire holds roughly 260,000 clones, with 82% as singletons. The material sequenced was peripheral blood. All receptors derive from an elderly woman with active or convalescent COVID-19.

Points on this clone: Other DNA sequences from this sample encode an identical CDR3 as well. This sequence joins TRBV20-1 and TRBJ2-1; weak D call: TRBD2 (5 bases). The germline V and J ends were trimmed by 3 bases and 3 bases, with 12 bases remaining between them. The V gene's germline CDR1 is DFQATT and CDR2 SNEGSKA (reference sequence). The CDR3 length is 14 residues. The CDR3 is CSASGLADYNEQFF. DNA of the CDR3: TGCAGTGCTAGTGGGCTAGCAGACTACAATGAGCAGTTCTTC.

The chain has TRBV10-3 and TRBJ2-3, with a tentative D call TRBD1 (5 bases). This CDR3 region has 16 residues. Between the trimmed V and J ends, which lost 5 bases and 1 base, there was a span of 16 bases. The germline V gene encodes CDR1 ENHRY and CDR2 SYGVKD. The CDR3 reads CAISSNSGRGTDTQYF. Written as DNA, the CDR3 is TGTGCCATCAGTTCAAACTCAGGCAGGGGCACAGATACGCAGTATTTT.

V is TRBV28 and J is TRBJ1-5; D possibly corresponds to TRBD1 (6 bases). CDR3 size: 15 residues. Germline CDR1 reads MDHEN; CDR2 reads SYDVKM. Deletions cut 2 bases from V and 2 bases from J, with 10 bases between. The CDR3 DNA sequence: TGTGCCAGCAGTTTACAGGGGCACGGCAATCAGCCCCAGCATTTT. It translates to CASSLQGHGNQPQHF.

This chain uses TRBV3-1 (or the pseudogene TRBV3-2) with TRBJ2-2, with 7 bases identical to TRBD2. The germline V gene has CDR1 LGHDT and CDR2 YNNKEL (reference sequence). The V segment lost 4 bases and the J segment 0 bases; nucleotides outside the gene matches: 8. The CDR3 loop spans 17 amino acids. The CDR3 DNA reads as TGTGCCAGCAGCCTCCCGGGGGGAGGGCCGAACACCGGGGAGCTGTTTTTT. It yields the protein CASSLPGGGPNTGELFF.

The CDR3 nucleotides are TGTGCCAGCAGTGAGTGGCTTAGCAATCAGCCCCAGCATTTT. Translation gives CASSEWLSNQPQHF. The chain employs TRBV2 and TRBJ1-5; D is unresolved. Trimming stripped 3 bases from V and 0 bases from J, with 6 bases between. The length of the CDR3 is 14 residues. Germline V gene lookup returns CDR1 SNHLY and CDR2 FYNNEI.

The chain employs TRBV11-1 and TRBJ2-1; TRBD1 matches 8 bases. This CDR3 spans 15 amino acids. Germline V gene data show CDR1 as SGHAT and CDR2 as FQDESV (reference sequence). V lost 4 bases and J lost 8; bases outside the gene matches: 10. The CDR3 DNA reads TGTGCCAGCAGCTCAACCAGGGGGCGGGTGGATGAGCAGTTCTTC. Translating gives CASSSTRGRVDEQFF.

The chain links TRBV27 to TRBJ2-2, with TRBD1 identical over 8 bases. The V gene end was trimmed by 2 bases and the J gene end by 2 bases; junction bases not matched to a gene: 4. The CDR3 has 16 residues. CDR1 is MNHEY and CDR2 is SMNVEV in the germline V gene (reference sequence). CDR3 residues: CASSLQGAVNTGELFF. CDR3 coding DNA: TGTGCCAGCAGTTTACAGGGGGCGGTTAACACCGGGGAGCTGTTTTTT.

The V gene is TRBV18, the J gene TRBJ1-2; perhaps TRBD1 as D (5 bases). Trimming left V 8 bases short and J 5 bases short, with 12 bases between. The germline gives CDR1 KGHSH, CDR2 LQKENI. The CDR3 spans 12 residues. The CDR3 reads CASTADTYGYTF. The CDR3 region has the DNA TGTGCCAGCACGGCGGACACTTATGGCTACACCTTC.

Written as DNA, the CDR3 is TGTGCCAGCAGCGGGTCTACGCGGACTAATGAAAAACTGTTTTTT. It is translated as CASSGSTRTNEKLFF. The rearrangement links TRBV5-6 to TRBJ1-4; D is ambiguous. The CDR3 runs 15 residues. Looked up from germline, CDR1 is SGHDT and CDR2 is YYEEEE. The V and J ends lost 4 bases and 2 bases respectively, with 12 bases between them.